A selection of T cell receptor beta chains follows, all from one sample in a study of human T cells and chemical hapten exposure. In TCRdb, the RACE reads were re-called with MiXCR into one record per CDR3 protein. This table holds about 89,000 distinct CDR3 sequences, approximately 10% found once. The sample consisted of whole blood, taken in connection with sensitization to the hapten diphenylcyclopropenone (DPC). The receptors here all came from an older woman with alopecia areata. Some clones in this sample may be carry-over from other donors' samples. Both conserved end residues are part of each CDR3. D genes are given only for firm matches. The listing skips clone size in some rows; elsewhere it reads once, few, many or a size class.

abundance,d_gene,v_gene,j_gene,CDR3aa,CDR3nt
many,.,TRBV6-1,TRBJ2-7,CASSESGSLRYYEQYF,TGTGCCAGCAGTGAATCAGGCTCTTTAAGATACTACGAGCAGTACTTC
many,.,TRBV7-2,TRBJ2-7,CASSLARAREQYF,TGTGCCAGCAGCTTAGCGCGTGCGCGCGAGCAGTACTTC
few,.,TRBV7-8,TRBJ1-5,CASRQGPYSNQPQHF,TGTGCCAGCAGGCAGGGACCTTATAGCAATCAGCCCCAGCATTTT
few,.,TRBV30,TRBJ1-1,CAWVRGGGEAFF,TGTGCCTGGGTGAGGGGAGGCGGGGAAGCTTTCTTT
.,TRBD2,TRBV3-1,TRBJ2-1,CASSRLPGLAGGHEQFF,TGTGCCAGCAGCCGCTTACCGGGACTAGCGGGGGGGCATGAGCAGTTCTTC
many,TRBD1,TRBV5-6,TRBJ2-7,CASSSAKRTGGNEQYF,TGTGCCAGCAGCTCGGCAAAACGGACAGGGGGCAACGAGCAGTACTTC
.,TRBD1,TRBV20-1,TRBJ1-2,CSARTGGDYGYTF,TGCAGTGCTAGGACAGGGGGCGACTATGGCTACACCTTC
many,TRBD1,TRBV29-1,TRBJ2-2,CSAQGQTNTGELFF,TGCAGCGCCCAGGGACAGACGAACACCGGGGAGCTGTTTTTT
many,TRBD1,TRBV19,TRBJ1-5,CASIQQGVWNQPQHF,TGTGCCAGTATCCAACAGGGGGTCTGGAATCAGCCCCAGCATTTT
.,TRBD2,TRBV7-6,TRBJ2-2,CASSLVGLDTGELFF,TGTGCCAGCAGCTTAGTGGGACTAGACACCGGGGAGCTGTTTTTT
many,TRBD1,TRBV7-8,TRBJ1-3,CASSFISRDSSGNTIYF,TGTGCCAGCAGCTTTATAAGCCGGGACAGCTCTGGAAACACCATATATTTT
many,TRBD1,TRBV10-3,TRBJ1-2,CAISPGTAGYGYTF,TGTGCCATCAGCCCCGGGACAGCTGGTTATGGCTACACCTTC
many,.,TRBV30,TRBJ1-1,CAWTRTVYHTEAFF,TGTGCCTGGACCAGGACAGTCTACCACACTGAAGCTTTCTTT
many,.,TRBV5-6,TRBJ1-5,CASSLGQQPQHF,TGTGCCAGCAGCTTGGGGCAGCAGCCCCAGCATTTT
.,.,TRBV11-2,TRBJ1-4,CASTTDWANEKLFF,TGTGCCAGCACAACAGACTGGGCTAATGAAAAACTGTTTTTT
.,TRBD1,TRBV6-6,TRBJ1-4,CASSSSGTGDEKLFF,TGTGCCAGCAGTTCCTCCGGGACAGGGGATGAAAAACTGTTTTTT
few,.,TRBV11-3,TRBJ2-5,CASSRGADQETQYF,TGTGCCAGCAGTAGGGGGGCCGACCAAGAGACCCAGTACTTC
few,.,TRBV5-1,TRBJ1-2,CASSPPNEAYGYTF,TGCGCCAGCAGCCCGCCTAATGAGGCCTATGGCTACACCTTC
many,.,TRBV5-4,TRBJ1-2,CASSSTLGSNGYTF,TGTGCCAGCAGCTCTACGCTGGGATCGAATGGCTACACCTTC
.,.,TRBV20-1,TRBJ2-3,CSAKTPSLPDTQYF,TGCAGTGCTAAGACCCCCTCCCTGCCAGATACGCAGTATTTT
many,TRBD2,TRBV10-2,TRBJ2-1,CASSWGGIYEQFF,TGCGCCAGCAGTTGGGGGGGAATATATGAGCAGTTCTTC
many,.,TRBV11-2,TRBJ2-4,CASSLGKGQKWYF,TGTGCCAGCAGCTTAGGAAAGGGGCAGAAATGGTACTTC
many,.,TRBV4-1,TRBJ2-1,CASSQDVRGWSSYNEQFF,TGCGCCAGCAGCCAAGATGTCAGGGGCTGGAGCTCCTACAATGAGCAGTTCTTC
many,.,TRBV5-6,TRBJ2-3,CASSLRTYTDTQYF,TGTGCCAGCAGCTTGAGGACATACACAGATACGCAGTATTTT
few,.,TRBV29-1,TRBJ2-1,CSVDGAINEQFF,TGCAGCGTTGACGGCGCTATCAATGAGCAGTTCTTC
few,.,TRBV5-1,TRBJ2-7,CASSLYSPGYEQYF,TGCGCCAGCAGCTTGTATTCTCCGGGCTACGAGCAGTACTTC
many,.,TRBV30,TRBJ1-2,CAWRTVGYTF,TGTGCCTGGAGGACGGTTGGCTACACCTTC
few,.,TRBV12-3/TRBV12-4,TRBJ2-2,CASSLAWNTGELFF,TGTGCCAGCAGTTTAGCCTGGAACACCGGGGAGCTGTTTTTT
few,.,TRBV12-3/TRBV12-4,TRBJ2-2,CASSLRGTGELFF,TGTGCCAGCAGTTTAAGGGGTACCGGGGAGCTGTTTTTT
few,.,TRBV5-1,TRBJ1-6,CASSLQGYNSPLHF,TGCGCCAGCAGCTTGCAGGGCTATAATTCACCCCTCCACTTT
few,TRBD1,TRBV28,TRBJ1-1,CASRSGTGFTEAFF,TGTGCCAGCAGATCCGGGACAGGGTTCACTGAAGCTTTCTTT
few,.,TRBV7-9,TRBJ1-4,CASSLNFISRSGNEKLFF,TGTGCCAGCAGCTTAAATTTTATCAGTAGATCTGGAAATGAAAAACTGTTTTTT
few,.,TRBV4-2,TRBJ1-1,CASSQAGSNTEAFF,TGTGCCAGCAGCCAAGCCGGGTCGAACACTGAAGCTTTCTTT
few,.,TRBV6-4,TRBJ2-1,CASSLDYDNEQFF,TGTGCCAGCAGTTTGGACTATGACAATGAGCAGTTCTTC
.,.,TRBV12-3/TRBV12-4,TRBJ1-1,CASTLRGTRGTEAFF,TGTGCCAGCACCCTCAGGGGTACCCGGGGCACTGAAGCTTTCTTT
few,TRBD2,TRBV6-5,TRBJ2-1,CASGRGVSYNEQFF,TGTGCCAGCGGGCGGGGGGTTTCCTACAATGAGCAGTTCTTC
.,TRBD1,TRBV5-1,TRBJ2-7,CASSSTGAYEQYF,TGCGCCAGCAGCTCGACAGGGGCCTACGAGCAGTACTTC
few,.,TRBV9,TRBJ2-3,CASSVVVGGTDTQYF,TGTGCCAGCAGCGTAGTGGTAGGGGGCACAGATACGCAGTATTTT
many,.,TRBV30,TRBJ2-5,CAWSRGGKETQYF,TGTGCCTGGAGTCGGGGTGGAAAAGAGACCCAGTACTTC
few,TRBD1,TRBV19,TRBJ2-2,CATGQGPNTGELFF,TGTGCCACCGGACAGGGGCCGAACACCGGGGAGCTGTTTTTT